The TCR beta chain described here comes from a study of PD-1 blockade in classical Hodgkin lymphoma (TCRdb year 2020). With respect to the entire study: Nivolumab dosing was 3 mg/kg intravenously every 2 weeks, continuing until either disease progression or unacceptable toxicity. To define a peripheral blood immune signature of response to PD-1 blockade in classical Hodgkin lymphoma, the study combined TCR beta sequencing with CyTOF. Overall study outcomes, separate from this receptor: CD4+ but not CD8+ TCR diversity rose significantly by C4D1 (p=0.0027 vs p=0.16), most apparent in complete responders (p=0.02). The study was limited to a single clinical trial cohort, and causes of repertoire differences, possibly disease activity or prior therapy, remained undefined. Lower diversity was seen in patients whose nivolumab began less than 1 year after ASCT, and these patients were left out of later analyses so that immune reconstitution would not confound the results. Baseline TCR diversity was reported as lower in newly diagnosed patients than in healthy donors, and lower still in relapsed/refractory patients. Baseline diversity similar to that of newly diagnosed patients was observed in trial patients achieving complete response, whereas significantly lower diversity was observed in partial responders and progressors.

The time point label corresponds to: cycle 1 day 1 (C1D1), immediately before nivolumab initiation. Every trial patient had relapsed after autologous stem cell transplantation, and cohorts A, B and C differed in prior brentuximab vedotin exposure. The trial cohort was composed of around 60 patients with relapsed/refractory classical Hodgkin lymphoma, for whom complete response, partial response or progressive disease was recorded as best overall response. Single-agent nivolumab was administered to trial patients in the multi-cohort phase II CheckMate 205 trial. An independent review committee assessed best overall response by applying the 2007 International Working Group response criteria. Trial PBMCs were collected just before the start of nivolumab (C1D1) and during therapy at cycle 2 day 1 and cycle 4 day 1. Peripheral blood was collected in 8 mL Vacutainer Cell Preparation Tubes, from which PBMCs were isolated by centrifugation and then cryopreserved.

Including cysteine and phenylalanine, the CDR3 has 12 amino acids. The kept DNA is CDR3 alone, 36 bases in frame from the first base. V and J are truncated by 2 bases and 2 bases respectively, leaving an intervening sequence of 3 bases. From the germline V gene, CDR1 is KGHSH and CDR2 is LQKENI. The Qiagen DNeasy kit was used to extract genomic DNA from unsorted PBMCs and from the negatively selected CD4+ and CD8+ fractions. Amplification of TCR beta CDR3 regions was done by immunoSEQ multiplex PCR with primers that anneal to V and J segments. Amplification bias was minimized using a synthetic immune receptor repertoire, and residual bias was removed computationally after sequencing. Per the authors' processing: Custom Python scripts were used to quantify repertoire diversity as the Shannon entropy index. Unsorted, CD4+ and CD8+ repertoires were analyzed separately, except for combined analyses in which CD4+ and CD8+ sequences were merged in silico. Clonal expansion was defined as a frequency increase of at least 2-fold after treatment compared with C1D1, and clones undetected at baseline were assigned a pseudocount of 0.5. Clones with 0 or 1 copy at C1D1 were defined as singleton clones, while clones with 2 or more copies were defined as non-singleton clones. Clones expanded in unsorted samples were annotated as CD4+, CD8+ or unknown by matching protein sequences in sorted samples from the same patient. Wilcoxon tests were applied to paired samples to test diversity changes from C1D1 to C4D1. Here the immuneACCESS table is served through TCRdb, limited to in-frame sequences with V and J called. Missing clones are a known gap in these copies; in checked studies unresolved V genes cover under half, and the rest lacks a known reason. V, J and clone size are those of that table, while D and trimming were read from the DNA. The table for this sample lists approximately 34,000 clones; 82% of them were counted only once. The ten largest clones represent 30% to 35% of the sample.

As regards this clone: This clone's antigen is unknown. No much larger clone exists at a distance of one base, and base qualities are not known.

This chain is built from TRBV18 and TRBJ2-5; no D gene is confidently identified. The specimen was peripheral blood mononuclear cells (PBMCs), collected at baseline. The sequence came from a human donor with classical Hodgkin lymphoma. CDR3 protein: CASSPDQETQYF. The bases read TGTGCCAGCTCACCAGATCAAGAGACCCAGTACTTC.